Shown below are 3 T cell receptor beta chains from a single sample sequenced in a study of technical replicates of blood from several donors. Clones were read by immunoSEQ multiplex PCR, and TCRdb kept only the in-frame ones, dropping some. The table shows more than 70,000 clones, with about 93% occurring only once. Sequences were obtained from T cells isolated from PBMCs. Source of these receptors: a human donor in good health.

The table lists this clone with a count of one. The V call is TRBV5-4, the J call TRBJ2-3; D is perhaps TRBD2 (6 bases). The germline CDR1 and CDR2 sequences are SGHNT and YYREEE (reference sequence). Between the trimmed V and J ends, which lost 4 bases and 1 base, there was a span of 16 bases. The CDR3 is 16 amino acids. CDR3 DNA sequence: TGTGCCAGCAGCCTGGGGAGGATCTTTGGCACAGATACGCAGTATTTT. Amino acid sequence: CASSLGRIFGTDTQYF.

CDR3 loop: CASSSHRGQYTGELFF. For the CDR3, the DNA is TGTGCCAGCAGTTCCCACAGGGGACAGTACACCGGGGAGCTGTTTTTT. This sequence joins TRBV28 and TRBJ2-2, with 7 bases lining up with TRBD1. Germline trimming cut 4 bases from V and 3 bases from J; bases unmatched to any gene: 8. Germline lookup yields CDR1 MDHEN and CDR2 SYDVKM. This CDR3 has 16 residues.

V gene TRBV6-5 combines with J gene TRBJ1-5; perhaps TRBD1 as D (5 bases). V shed 2 bases and J shed 6 bases, with 11 bases lying between them. Looked up from germline, CDR1 is MNHEY and CDR2 is SVGAGI. The CDR3 totals 14 residues. CDR3 DNA sequence: TGTGCCAGCAGTTACGGGTTGGGGGGTCAGCCCCAGCATTTT. It specifies CASSYGLGGQPQHF.